This record concerns one T cell receptor (beta chain) sequence. The assay was immunoSEQ multiplex PCR, and TCRdb's table has in-frame clones only and misses some. The sample consists of about 400,000 clones, about 83% of them appearing once. Treatment indicated: around 19 received Ad26.COV2.S at low or high dose, single or two shots; several received placebo; per-sample allocation not given. Following the first vaccine or placebo injection, samples were taken on day 63. Adults aged 18-55 years in Boston included the donor. The data derive from a study of Ad26.COV2.S vaccination and SARS-CoV-2 variants. Study overall: Each vaccinee took Ad26.COV2.S intramuscularly, once or twice 56 days apart.

V dropped 2 bases and J dropped 6 bases, with 11 bases sitting between them. The CDR3 extends over 15 amino acids. Looked up from germline, CDR1 is KGHSH and CDR2 is LQKENI. The receptor's source is a person between 18 and 59 years old who received the Ad26.COV2.S COVID-19 vaccine or a placebo. Here the sequenced sample was peripheral blood, taken in a trial of Ad26.COV2.S vaccine versus placebo. This chain connects TRBV18 to TRBJ1-6; D remains unclear. CDR3 bases: TGTGCCAGCTCACCATCGATTGTCCTTAATTCACCCCTCCACTTT. Translated: CASSPSIVLNSPLHF. The full variable domain, with the rest looked up from reference TRBV18 and TRBJ1-6, is NAGVMQNPRHLVRRRGQEARLRCSPMKGHSHVYWYRQLPEEGLKFMVYLQKENIIDESGMPKERFSAEFPKEGPSILRIQQVVRGDSAAYFCASSPSIVLNSPLHFGNGTRLTVT.